The present TCR beta chain was sequenced within a study of T cells in tuberculosis. The overall study: This South African cohort compared adolescents with or without latent tuberculosis against adults with active tuberculosis.

A note on this clone: The antigen is unknown.

The protocol was immunoSEQ multiplex PCR, while the TCRdb copy is restricted to in-frame clones and leaves out a portion. Among approximately 35,000 clones listed, roughly 95% were seen once. Study outcomes and limitations: Active tuberculosis TCR-alpha repertoires lay closer to GMM-specific TCRs than IGRA-negative controls, suggesting clonal expansion. Cases with active tuberculosis were adults, while controls were adolescents. Active tuberculosis patients had shorter CDR3-alpha; the beta difference was nonsignificant.

Looked up from germline, CDR1 is LNHDA and CDR2 is SQIVND (reference sequence). The CDR3 covers 14 residues. V shed 5 bases and J shed 4 bases, with 11 bases lying between them. The chain has TRBV19 and TRBJ1-4; possibly TRBD1 for D (5 bases). Sequencing input: PBMCs. The TCR sequence derives from a donor between 10 and 35 years old with latent tuberculosis or without tuberculosis infection. The CDR3 region has the DNA TGTGCCAGTAGTCGGCAGGGCTATAATGAAAAACTGTTTTTT. Amino acid sequence: CASSRQGYNEKLFF.